The 19 T cell receptor beta chains reported below all come from one sample, sequenced in a study of blood T cell repertoires in COVID-19. Data came from immunoSEQ multiplex PCR; TCRdb stores just in-frame clones and leaves some out. The sample holds approximately 230,000 clones, roughly 80% seen once. The sequencing input was peripheral blood. The source of these receptors is an older man with acute or convalescent COVID-19.

This clone was observed a single time. The chain recombines TRBV19 with TRBJ2-4; TRBD2 agrees at 10 bases. V lost 10 bases, J lost 3 bases, and 15 bases stayed unmatched. This CDR3 has 17 residues. Germline V gene data show CDR1 as LNHDA and CDR2 as SQIVND (reference sequence). The CDR3 is CATQEAGGRFVKNIQYF. The CDR3 DNA follows: TGTGCCACCCAGGAAGCGGGAGGGCGCTTCGTCAAAAACATTCAGTACTTC.

The chain employs TRBV19 and TRBJ1-2; D gene ambiguous. The V gene lost 3 bases and the J gene lost 7 bases, with 15 bases spanning the gap. From germline, CDR1 is LNHDA and CDR2 SQIVND (reference sequence). There are 14 residues in the CDR3. The CDR3 spells CASSIERPERGYTF. DNA for the CDR3: TGTGCCAGTAGTATCGAAAGGCCCGAGCGTGGCTACACCTTC.

This clone occurred once. The J gene is TRBJ1-6, the V gene TRBV4-2; 7 positions agree with TRBD1. V gave up 0 bases and J gave up 2 bases; unmatched junction bases: 4. This CDR3 has 17 residues. CDR1 and CDR2 (germline): LGHNA, YNFKEQ. CDR3 bases: TGTGCCAGCAGCCAAGATGTGACAGGGACCTATAATTCACCCCTCCACTTT. Translating it yields CASSQDVTGTYNSPLHF.

This clone has a single count. The chain couples TRBV10-3 to TRBJ1-1; TRBD1 agrees at 9 bases. Germline CDR1 reads ENHRY; CDR2 reads SYGVKD. The J segment lost 5 bases and the V segment lost 6 bases, leaving 10 bases of the junction unmatched. The CDR3 runs 15 residues. The CDR3 DNA sequence: TGTGCCATCAGCGGTCCGGGACAGGGAAGGACTGAAGCTTTCTTT. It yields the protein CAISGPGQGRTEAFF.

The V call is TRBV7-2, the J call TRBJ1-2, with 8 bases lining up with TRBD1. CDR1 and CDR2 from the germline V gene are SGHTA and FQGNSA. Unmatched junction bases numbered 8, after V lost 5 bases and J lost 6 bases. The CDR3 sequence is 14 residues long. The CDR3 DNA follows: TGTGCCAGCAGCACGAGGACAGGGAACGATGGCTACACCTTC. The encoded protein is CASSTRTGNDGYTF.

This clone was seen only once. The chain is built from TRBV18 and TRBJ2-1, with 8 bases that match TRBD1. The V gene end was trimmed by 4 bases and the J gene end by 9 bases; junction bases not matched to a gene: 20. Germline loops: CDR1 KGHSH, CDR2 LQKENI. CDR3 length equals 18 residues. This CDR3 reads CASSLRGPTDRDKGEQFF. CDR3 nucleotides: TGTGCCAGCTCACTTAGGGGACCGACGGACAGGGACAAGGGTGAGCAGTTCTTC.

The DNA of the CDR3 is TGTGCCACCAGTGACGCCGGACAGGCCAGTGAAAAACTGTTTTTT. It yields the protein CATSDAGQASEKLFF. V usage is TRBV24-1 and J usage is TRBJ1-4, with 7 bases fitting TRBD1. The trim removed 4 bases at V and 7 bases at J, leaving 8 bases unmatched. The germline V gene has CDR1 KGHDR and CDR2 SFDVKD. The CDR3 has 15 residues.

The rearrangement joins TRBV6-1 to TRBJ2-1; 7 positions agree with TRBD1. The CDR3 spans 16 residues. Trimming cost V 3 bases and J 0 bases; bases outside gene matches: 5. Looked up from germline, CDR1 is MNHNS and CDR2 is SASEGT. CDR3 bases: TGTGCCAGCAGTGATGACAGGGCTAGCTCCTACAATGAGCAGTTCTTC. Amino acids: CASSDDRASSYNEQFF.

This sequence joins TRBV28 and TRBJ1-4, with 10 bases that match TRBD1. Germline CDR1 MDHEN, CDR2 SYDVKM. This CDR3 is built from 14 residues. V shed 6 bases, J shed 6 bases, and the junction held 4 bases outside the gene matches. The CDR3 DNA is TGTGCCAGCAGGCTGGGACAGGGGTATGAAAAACTGTTTTTT. Translating gives CASRLGQGYEKLFF.

This chain uses TRBV2 with TRBJ2-5; the D gene is possibly TRBD2 (6 bases). This CDR3 has 15 residues. The germline V and J ends were trimmed by 5 bases and 2 bases, with 15 bases remaining between them. Germline-derived CDR1 and CDR2 are SNHLY and FYNNEI. The DNA of the CDR3 is TGTGCCAGCAGTCGCGTCGGGGGAAGGCAAGAGACCCAGTACTTC. Translated, it gives CASSRVGGRQETQYF.

The V and J genes are TRBV20-1 and TRBJ1-5, with 7 bases fitting TRBD1. Germline lookup yields CDR1 DFQATT and CDR2 SNEGSKA (reference sequence). The length of the CDR3 is 14 residues. J was trimmed by 11 bases and V by 3 bases; bases with no gene match: 13. CDR3 protein: CSASWTGPYSAQHF. CDR3 DNA: TGCAGTGCTAGTTGGACAGGCCCCTATTCGGCCCAGCATTTT.

There are a few counts of this clone. V gene TRBV4-1 combines with J gene TRBJ1-1; the match to TRBD1 covers 7 bases. This CDR3 is built from 16 residues. Trimming cost V 0 bases and J 6 bases; bases outside gene matches: 10. Germline values: CDR1 MGHRA, CDR2 YSYEKL. The CDR3 sequence is CASSQETGSPGSEAFF. The CDR3 DNA is TGCGCCAGCAGCCAAGAGACAGGGAGTCCTGGCTCTGAAGCTTTCTTT.

This clone was picked up one time. The J gene is TRBJ2-1, the V gene TRBV6-4, with 12 positions matching TRBD2. The CDR3 consists of 18 residues. Germline V gene lookup returns CDR1 MRHNA and CDR2 SNTAGT. V lost 3 bases and J lost 4; bases outside the gene matches: 10. Here the CDR3 DNA reads TGTGCCAGCAGTGATTCGGGTGCGACTAGCGGGGGTTACAATGAGCAGTTCTTC. Translated, it gives CASSDSGATSGGYNEQFF.

This clone has only one observation. J is TRBJ2-2 and V is TRBV4-2; no reliable D call. V dropped 0 bases and J dropped 0 bases, with 8 bases sitting between them. Germline values: CDR1 LGHNA, CDR2 YNFKEQ. CDR3 length equals 16 residues. The chain's CDR3 is CASSQDWQTNTGELFF. DNA for the CDR3: TGTGCCAGCAGCCAAGATTGGCAGACGAACACCGGGGAGCTGTTTTTT.

CDR3 loop: CASSIGQGSSSYEQYF. Here the CDR3 DNA reads TGTGCCAGTAGTATAGGACAGGGGTCATCTTCCTACGAGCAGTACTTC. This chain connects TRBV19 to TRBJ2-7, with 8 bases fitting TRBD1. Germline-derived CDR1 and CDR2 are LNHDA and SQIVND (reference sequence). Trimming at V came to 1 base and at J to 1 base, leaving 6 bases not matched to a gene. The CDR3 totals 16 residues.

The V and J genes are TRBV4-1 and TRBJ1-1; 11 bases line up with TRBD1. CDR3 length: 15 residues. Germline assignment: CDR1 MGHRA and CDR2 YSYEKL. The V segment lost 0 bases and the J segment 5 bases; nucleotides outside the gene matches: 2. The CDR3 DNA reads TGCGCCAGCAGCCAAGAGGACAGGGGGCGGACTGAAGCTTTCTTT. It codes for CASSQEDRGRTEAFF.

This clone was recorded a few times. CDR3 DNA sequence: TGTGCCAGCAGTGCAGCAAAGTGGGCAGGGAATTCACCCCTCCACTTT. It codes for CASSAAKWAGNSPLHF. The chain combines TRBV2 with TRBJ1-6, with a weak D call TRBD1 (5 bases). CDR3 length equals 16 residues. With 4 bases removed from V and 7 bases from J, the gap between germline ends came to 17 bases. From germline, CDR1 is SNHLY and CDR2 FYNNEI.

J is TRBJ2-1 and V is TRBV29-1; D ambiguous. Germline CDR1 SQVTM, CDR2 ANQGSEA. Trimming removed 7 bases at V and 10 bases at J, with 17 bases between. The CDR3 covers 12 residues. The CDR3 region is CSAVAQAKEQFF. In DNA, the CDR3 is TGCAGCGCCGTGGCCCAAGCGAAAGAGCAGTTCTTC.

CDR3 protein: CASSRTLATNEKLFF. In DNA, the CDR3 is TGTGCCAGCAGCAGAACCCTAGCAACTAATGAAAAACTGTTTTTT. The chain couples TRBV4-2 to TRBJ1-4, with unresolved D. CDR1 is LGHNA and CDR2 is YNFKEQ in the germline V gene. There are 15 residues in the CDR3. The ends were cut back, 5 bases at V and 0 bases at J, with 10 bases in the middle.